This is a list of T cell receptor beta chains from one sample in a study of T cell responses to AZD1222 COVID-19 vaccine. Profiled with immunoSEQ multiplex PCR; TCRdb holds only in-frame clones, not every one. The sample has some 180,000 clones, 85% to 90% seen once. This material consisted of peripheral blood, taken on day 0 of AZD1222 vaccination. The receptors shown here come from an adult in good health. Both conserved end residues are part of each CDR3. The D gene is left open where the match is weak. Part of the rows lack a size; the others show once, few, many or a class for expanded clones.

V,J,D,size,DNA,CDR3
TRBV30,TRBJ1-5,TRBD1,-,TGTGCCTGGAGTCCGGGACAGGGAAATCAGCCCCAGCATTTT,CAWSPGQGNQPQHF
TRBV5-4,TRBJ2-5,-,-,TGTGCCATGAACCTGGCGGAGGAGACCCAGTACTTC,CAMNLAEETQYF
TRBV19,TRBJ2-1,TRBD2,-,TGTGCCAGTAGTATCAGACTAGCGGGGGGGGATGAGCAGTTCTTC,CASSIRLAGGDEQFF
TRBV7-7,TRBJ1-2,-,few,TGTGCTAGCAGCTTAGGGGCGAGGGAGCCGAACTTCTATGGCTACACCTTC,CASSLGAREPNFYGYTF
TRBV5-1,TRBJ2-5,TRBD2,-,TGCGCCAGCAGCTTGGGGACTAGCGGGAGTGTAGAGACCCAGTACTTC,CASSLGTSGSVETQYF
TRBV5-6,TRBJ1-2,TRBD1,-,TGTGCCAGCAGCTTGGGACAGGGGGGATTTGGCTACACCTTC,CASSLGQGGFGYTF
TRBV18,TRBJ2-5,TRBD1,few,TGTGCCAGCTCATATCAGACAGGGATGGAGACCCAGTACTTC,CASSYQTGMETQYF
TRBV3-1/TRBV3-2,TRBJ1-1,-,-,TGTGCCAGCAGTCAAGATCTTACTGAAGCTTTCTTT,CASSQDLTEAFF
TRBV4-3,TRBJ2-1,TRBD2,-,TGCGCCAGCAGCCATGGACTAGCCGTAAATGAGCAGTTCTTC,CASSHGLAVNEQFF
TRBV3-1/TRBV3-2,TRBJ1-5,-,-,TGTGCCAGCAGCCAAGAACCCAGCATCAATCAGCCCCAGCATTTT,CASSQEPSINQPQHF
TRBV24-1,TRBJ2-5,-,-,TGTGCCACCAGTGGCAGGGGCTTCCAAGAGACCCAGTACTTC,CATSGRGFQETQYF
TRBV28,TRBJ1-2,-,-,TGTGCCAGCAGGTTGGAGGGTAATATGAACTATGGCTACACCTTC,CASRLEGNMNYGYTF
TRBV6-5,TRBJ1-6,-,once,TGTGCCAGCCCCCAGGGAAAATCACCCCTCCACTTT,CASPQGKSPLHF